What follows are 14 T cell receptor beta chains derived from one specimen sequenced in a study of CD8+CD57+ T cells in acquired aplastic anemia. Genomic DNA, serving as template, underwent TCR beta VDJ and CDR3 profiling. MiXCR, run by TCRdb on the reads, gives a single entry per CDR3 protein. The data hold about 270,000 distinct CDR3 sequences, with roughly half observed a single time. Sequencing was done on a sample of sorted CD4+, CD8+, or CD8+CD57+ T cells (not recorded which) from PBMCs. The source of these receptors is a human donor with severe aplastic anemia or a healthy control (not recorded which).

With regard to this clonotype: A read error may account for a junction end that differs from germline. J is TRBJ1-1 and V is TRBV7-8; the D gene is possibly TRBD1 (6 bases). The CDR3 contains 14 residues. Germline loops: CDR1 SGHVS, CDR2 FQNEAQ. In DNA, the CDR3 is TGTGCCAGCAGCCAGACAGGACTAGGGGAATTTCTAGTCTTT. Its protein product is CASSQTGLGEFLVF.

This clonotype has at least ten counts. The chain employs TRBV2 and TRBJ2-5; 7 bases map to TRBD2. The germline V gene has CDR1 SNHLY and CDR2 FYNNEI. V shed 10 bases and J 5 bases; nucleotides not matched to a gene: 7. The CDR3 sequence is 12 residues long. CDR3 bases: TGTGCCACCTGGGGGGGGGAGGAGACCCAGTACTTC. Translated, it gives CATWGGEETQYF.

V and J are TRBV19 and TRBJ2-5; D tentatively fits TRBD1 or TRBD2 (5 bases each). This CDR3 has 16 residues. Germline CDR1 and CDR2: LNHDA and SQIVND (reference sequence). V gave up 5 bases and J gave up 3 bases, with 19 bases separating them. In DNA form, the CDR3 reads TGTGCCAGTAGTGCAGGGACCCGGGGCTCTAAAGAGACCCAGTACTTC. It specifies CASSAGTRGSKETQYF. Full variable domain (remainder filled in from reference TRBV19 and TRBJ2-5): DGGITQSPKYLFRKEGQNVTLSCEQNLNHDAMYWYRQDPGQGLRLIYYSQIVNDFQKGDIAEGYSVSREKKESFPLTVTSAQKNPTAFYLCASSAGTRGSKETQYFGPGTRLLVL.

This clonotype was seen many times. The CDR3 DNA reads as TGTGCCAGCAGTTCCTTCGTCAGGGAGGTAGCTTTCTTT. Amino acids: CASSSFVREVAFF. The chain joins TRBV28 to TRBJ1-1; TRBD1 is a possible D gene (5 bases). Germline V gene sequence: CDR1 MDHEN, CDR2 SYDVKM. V was trimmed by 4 bases and J by 10 bases, leaving 16 bases between them. CDR3 length: 13 residues. The full variable domain, in which reference TRBV28 and TRBJ1-1 provide the parts outside the CDR3, is DVKVTQSSRYLVKRTGEKVFLECVQDMDHENMFWYRQDPGLGLRLIYFSYDVKMKEKGDIPEGYSVSREKKERFSLILESASTNQTSMYLCASSSFVREVAFFGQGTRLTVV.

The rearrangement links TRBV20-1 to TRBJ2-7, with D tentatively TRBD1 (6 bases). The germline V gene has CDR1 DFQATT and CDR2 SNEGSKA (reference sequence). The CDR3 runs to 13 residues. V dropped 5 bases and J dropped 3 bases, with 14 bases sitting between them. The DNA of the CDR3 is TGCAGTGCTTACCGGGACACTAACTACGAGCAGTACTTC. It encodes CSAYRDTNYEQYF.

The genes are TRBV25-1 and TRBJ2-3; TRBD1 matches at 8 bases. Germline lookup yields CDR1 MGHDK and CDR2 SYGVNS. Trimming cost V 6 bases and J 0 bases; bases outside gene matches: 8. CDR3 length: 16 residues. This CDR3 reads CASSFDRGSSTDTQYF. The DNA for the CDR3 is TGTGCCAGCAGCTTCGACAGGGGCTCTAGCACAGATACGCAGTATTTT.

This chain uses TRBV7-2 with TRBJ2-5, with TRBD2 matching over 7 bases. The V gene end was trimmed by 5 bases and the J gene end by 11 bases; junction bases not matched to a gene: 17. Germline V gene data show CDR1 as SGHTA and CDR2 as FQGNSA. This CDR3 has 15 residues. CDR3 in DNA: TGTGCCAGCAGCCCCCATGGCGGGGGTGGAGATACGCAGTACTTC. Residues: CASSPHGGGGDTQYF.

The chain couples TRBV7-6 to TRBJ1-1; no clear D. This CDR3 is built from 15 residues. Germline V CDR1 and CDR2: SGHVS, FNYEAQ. V lost 5 bases and J 5 bases, leaving 18 bases between the germline ends. Here the CDR3 DNA reads TGTGCCAGCAGCCTTTTCCAGAAAAAGGGAACTGAAGCTTTCTTT. Its translation is CASSLFQKKGTEAFF.

V is TRBV6-5 and J is TRBJ1-2; TRBD1 is a possible D gene (6 bases). CDR1 is MNHEY, CDR2 SVGAGI, per germline. Trimming shortened V by 4 bases and J by 5 bases, and 11 bases separated the two germline ends. This CDR3 has 13 amino acids. The CDR3 is CASSSVGGYGYTF. The DNA of the CDR3 is TGTGCCAGCAGTTCAGTAGGGGGTTATGGCTACACCTTC.

This clonotype has only one observation. The chain employs TRBV7-2 and TRBJ1-5; D is undetermined. There are 14 residues in the CDR3. Germline CDR1 SGHTA, CDR2 FQGNSA. Trimming removed 4 bases at V and 7 bases at J, with 14 bases between. The CDR3 loop reads CASSSAGRPQPQHF. CDR3 bases: TGTGCCAGCAGCTCCGCGGGCAGGCCCCAGCCCCAGCATTTT.

This clonotype was picked up many times. The V and J genes are TRBV20-1 and TRBJ2-3; no reliable D call. V dropped 0 bases and J dropped 4 bases, with 11 bases sitting between them. The CDR3 covers 14 residues. Germline V gene lookup returns CDR1 DFQATT and CDR2 SNEGSKA (reference sequence). DNA for the CDR3: TGCAGTGCTAGAGATCTTAGGTCGGCAGATACGCAGTATTTT. Translating it yields CSARDLRSADTQYF.

At least ten counts were recorded for this clonotype. The CDR3 is CASSDPGGGATGELFF. The CDR3 DNA reads TGTGCCAGCAGTGATCCGGGGGGCGGCGCCACCGGGGAGCTGTTTTTT. The V call is TRBV25-1, the J call TRBJ2-2; possible D gene TRBD2, 7 bases. Trimming took 3 bases from V and 4 from J, leaving 15 bases between them. Germline V gives CDR1 MGHDK, CDR2 SYGVNS. This CDR3 comprises 16 residues.

The J gene is TRBJ2-2, the V gene TRBV20-1; D perhaps matches TRBD2 (5 bases). Germline V gene lookup returns CDR1 DFQATT and CDR2 SNEGSKA (reference sequence). This CDR3 has 14 residues. Trimming stripped 3 bases from V and 3 bases from J, with 11 bases between. The CDR3: CSASRGSDTGELFF. Here the CDR3 DNA reads TGCAGTGCTAGCCGTGGGAGTGACACCGGGGAGCTGTTTTTT.

This clonotype was observed at least ten times. The chain carries TRBV7-2 and TRBJ2-7; 11 nucleotides match TRBD2. The CDR3 runs 15 residues. Losses at the gene ends were 3 bases for V and 3 bases for J; bases not matched to a gene: 4. Per germline, CDR1 SGHTA and CDR2 FQGNSA. The CDR3: CASSFQGLADYEQYF. The CDR3 region has the DNA TGTGCCAGCAGCTTCCAGGGACTAGCGGACTACGAGCAGTACTTC.